A single T cell receptor beta chain is shown here with its context. Data came from immunoSEQ multiplex PCR; TCRdb stores just in-frame clones and leaves some out. The sample yields approximately 400,000 clones, more than 70% seen once. CDR1 is SGHDN, CDR2 FVKESK, per germline. This CDR3 is 15 amino acids long. Trimming removed 0 bases at V and 3 bases at J, with 12 bases between. The data stem from a study of blood T cell repertoires in COVID-19. Study-level information: Specimens from acute and convalescent COVID-19 originated in the United States, Italy and Spain. T cells, B-cell-depleted T cells, or PBMCs provided the cDNA or gDNA that served as material.

Self-reported history from a screening survey and questionnaire set each donor's cohort. For recovered donors of Cohort 3, there were two negative PCRs, clearance, or symptom resolution. This TCR was recovered from a woman younger than 30 who had recovered from COVID-19. Material for sequencing was PBMCs or T cells enriched from blood (not recorded which). J is TRBJ2-7 and V is TRBV14, with D possibly being TRBD2 (5 bases). For the CDR3, the DNA is TGTGCCAGCAGCCAAGAACCTAGCTGGCTCTACGAGCAGTACTTC. As protein: CASSQEPSWLYEQYF.